This is a list of T cell receptor beta chains from one sample in a study of T cells in Graves' hyperthyroidism and ophthalmopathy. TCRdb re-analysed the multiplex PCR reads in MiXCR, keeping a single row per CDR3 protein. The table records about 640,000 distinct CDR3 sequences, under 25% of them present only once. The specimen was blood. Receptors originate from a man aged 25 to 45 with Graves' ophthalmopathy. Each CDR3 is given with its conserved first and last residue. A D gene is named only where the DNA matches it firmly. A row's size may be missing; if present it is once, few, many or a size class.

TGCGCCAGCCATGGGGGTGGCAATGAGCAGTTCTTC,CASHGGGNEQFF,.,TRBJ2-1,few,12,TRBV10-2
TGTGCCTGGAGTCTGGGGGTAGTCGCTGGAAACACCATATATTTT,CAWSLGVVAGNTIYF,.,TRBJ1-3,many,15,TRBV30
TGTGCCAGCAGTTCCGGGATTTTAACCTCTTCCTACAATGAGCAGTTCTTC,CASSSGILTSSYNEQFF,.,TRBJ2-1,.,17,TRBV12-3/TRBV12-4
TGTGCCACCAAGCCGGGGGCAGTCGGGGGGCGAGGCTACACCTTC,CATKPGAVGGRGYTF,.,TRBJ1-2,.,15,TRBV6-1
TGTGCCATCAGTGCGGGACAGGTGGGTGAAGCTTTCTTT,CAISAGQVGEAFF,TRBD1,TRBJ1-1,.,13,TRBV10-3
TGTGCCAGCAGCAATCTCTCGCGGGCCTACGAGCAGTACTTC,CASSNLSRAYEQYF,.,TRBJ2-7,many,14,TRBV28
TGTGTCAGCAGTTCATCCGGGACGGCTTCAGATACGCAGTATTTT,CVSSSSGTASDTQYF,.,TRBJ2-3,.,15,TRBV6-1
TGTGCCAGCAGTTCTGCTCCACAATACTACGAGCAGTACTTC,CASSSAPQYYEQYF,.,TRBJ2-7,few,14,TRBV6-1
TGCGCCAGCAGTGAGTCGACGTCCCTTGAGCAGTTCTTC,CASSESTSLEQFF,.,TRBJ2-1,few,13,TRBV10-1
TGTGCCAGCAGCTTGGGTGGACCCCCCTCCTACAATGAGCAGTTCTTC,CASSLGGPPSYNEQFF,.,TRBJ2-1,many,16,TRBV11-3
TGTGCCAGCAGCTTAGGTCGGCAGCAAGCTTTCTTT,CASSLGRQQAFF,.,TRBJ1-1,many,12,TRBV7-8
TGCGCCAACAGCTTAGGCGGGAGCGCTTACAATGAGCAGTTCTTC,CANSLGGSAYNEQFF,TRBD2,TRBJ2-1,.,15,TRBV5-1
TGTGCCAGCAGTGTTCAAACAGGGGGCAGAGAGACCCAGTACTTC,CASSVQTGGRETQYF,TRBD1,TRBJ2-5,.,15,TRBV28
TGCAGTGCTAGAGATCGAGTGGGGAATCAGCCCCAGCATTTT,CSARDRVGNQPQHF,.,TRBJ1-5,many,14,TRBV20-1
TGTGCCATCAGTGAATCTGATCAGCCCCAGCATTTT,CAISESDQPQHF,.,TRBJ1-5,.,12,TRBV10-3
TGTGCCAGCAGCGCGTATAAGTCGGGAGGACGGACAGATACGCAGTATTTT,CASSAYKSGGRTDTQYF,TRBD2,TRBJ2-3,.,17,TRBV9
TGTGCCAGCAGCTCGGACAGGCGGCTTTCCAACATTCAGTACTTC,CASSSDRRLSNIQYF,TRBD1,TRBJ2-4,once,15,TRBV5-6